The T cell receptor beta chain described here comes from a study of response to subunit inactivated influenza vaccine. The table lists this clonotype with a few counts. The antigen is unknown. Trimming removed 5 bases from V and 0 bases from J, with 14 bases in between. This CDR3 is 15 amino acids long. Germline values: CDR1 DFQATT, CDR2 SNEGSKA (reference sequence). Study results and limitations: A suggestion made by the authors is that each seasonal influenza vaccination recruits few new T cells.

One entry per CDR3 protein, called by TCRdb with MiXCR from the RT-PCR reads. Of hundreds of thousands of distinct CDR3 sequences detected, 11% to 15% appear once; the ten largest clones hold 7.6%. Sample: PBMCs from blood, taken 14 to 15 days before vaccination. The genes are TRBV20-1 and TRBJ2-4; TRBD2 might be the D (7 bases). This TCR came from a man over 45 who received an inactivated influenza vaccine. This CDR3 reads CSAPLGGLAKNIQYF. In DNA, the CDR3 is TGCAGTGCTCCTTTGGGGGGGCTAGCCAAAAACATTCAGTACTTC.